The 14 T cell receptor beta chains in this list originate from one sample, sequenced in a study of tumor-infiltrating lymphocytes in primary liver carcinoma. TCR beta cDNA was reverse-transcribed from 450 to 500 ng of total RNA. The reaction used a constant-region primer and ProtoScript II reverse transcriptase. Each TCR beta library was derived from three nested multiplex PCR rounds that employed slightly modified ARM-PCR. Running nine to ten cycles apiece, the first two PCR rounds relied on TRBV1-TRBV30 forward primers together with a C-beta reverse primer. TCRdb independently ran MiXCR on the multiplex PCR reads; one entry per CDR3 protein. Here the sample spans approximately 110,000 distinct CDR3 sequences, about four fifths being singletons. Both RNA and DNA were isolated together from approximately 22-30 mg of bulk tissue that had not been sorted. The specimen sequenced was liver tumor tissue from sampling region 3. The subset here: tumor region T3, left-lateral pole. Every receptor here comes from a man aged 40-55 years with primary liver carcinoma and hepatitis B virus infection.

A note on this clonotype: Germline is not matched at one junction end, which may reflect a read error. The V gene is TRBV5-4, the J gene TRBJ2-2; 7 bases fit TRBD2. Looked up from germline, CDR1 is SGHNT and CDR2 is YYREEE (reference sequence). This CDR3 spans 17 amino acids. The CDR3 loop is CASSLGGSGSNTGELFF. The DNA of the CDR3 is TGTGCCAGCAGTTTGGGTGGTAGCGGGTCCAACACCGGGGAGCTGTTTTTT.

The J gene is TRBJ2-1, the V gene TRBV5-5; the match to TRBD2 covers 9 bases. Looked up from germline, CDR1 is SGHKS and CDR2 is YYEKEE (reference sequence). The trim removed 0 bases at V and 8 bases at J, leaving 9 bases unmatched. The CDR3 runs to 16 residues. DNA of the CDR3: TGTGCCAGCAGCTTGGAAGGGACTAGCAGGGGGTATGAGCAGTTCTTC. It yields the protein CASSLEGTSRGYEQFF.

In its sample, this clonotype ranks as medium-sized. This rearrangement joins TRBV12-3 or TRBV12-4 to TRBJ2-3, with a weak D call TRBD2 (5 bases). This CDR3 has 15 residues. Trimming cost V 4 bases and J 1 base, with 12 bases left between them. The CDR3 DNA sequence: TGTGCCAGCAGTTCTGCGAGCGGACGCACAGATACGCAGTATTTT. It is translated as CASSSASGRTDTQYF.

A word on this clonotype: Its ends do not fully match the called genes, so a read error is possible. As DNA, the CDR3 is TGTGCCAGCACAACTTCGGCGCTAGCCAAAAACTTTCAGTACTTC. This translates into CASTTSALAKNFQYF. This sequence joins TRBV11-2 and TRBJ2-4, with D possibly TRBD2 on 5 matching bases. The CDR3 runs 15 residues. Germline lookup yields CDR1 SGHAT and CDR2 FQNNGV.

This clonotype was counted a single time. The genes are TRBV6-2 or TRBV6-3 and TRBJ2-3; D is unclear. This CDR3 region has 13 residues. CDR1 and CDR2 (germline): MNHEY, SVGEGT. The CDR3 sequence: CDRSSAQANTQYF. The CDR3 DNA reads as TGTGACAGAAGTTCGGCACAAGCGAATACGCAGTATTTT.

A note on this clonotype: This may be a read error: a much more frequent sequence differs by one nucleotide. This sequence joins TRBV7-9 and TRBJ2-2, with D perhaps TRBD1 (5 bases). The germline CDR1 and CDR2 sequences are SEHNR and FQNEAQ (reference sequence). The CDR3 runs to 13 residues. CDR3 DNA: TGTGTCAGCAGCTTACCAGGGCCCGGGGAGCTGTTTTTT. Its protein product is CVSSLPGPGELFF.

A note on this clonotype: Germline is not matched at one junction end, which may reflect a read error. This chain uses TRBV6-2 or TRBV6-3 with TRBJ1-5, with a possible D match to TRBD1 (6 bases). This CDR3 spans 15 amino acids. Germline CDR1 MNHEY, CDR2 SVGEGT. The CDR3 protein is CASSLSGASNRPQHF. The CDR3 nucleotides read TGTGCCAGCAGTCTATCAGGGGCCAGCAATCGGCCCCAGCATTTT.

Note on this clonotype: Germline is not matched at one junction end, which may reflect a read error. The CDR3 loop is CASSPRLAGVGFRSWYGQYF. The CDR3 coding sequence is TGTGCCAGCAGCCCCAGACTAGCGGGAGTCGGATTTCGCTCATGGTACGGGCAGTACTTC. The genes are TRBV6-6 and TRBJ2-7, with TRBD2 matching over 12 bases. CDR3 length: 20 residues. Germline CDR1 is MNHNY and CDR2 is SVGAGI (reference sequence).

CDR3: CASSRRLQAVNEQFF. Here the CDR3 DNA reads TGTGCCAGCAGTCGACGACTACAAGCGGTCAATGAGCAGTTCTTC. This chain joins TRBV6-2 or TRBV6-3 and TRBJ2-1; D possibly corresponds to TRBD2 (5 bases). The ends were cut back, 5 bases at V and 6 bases at J, with 17 bases in the middle. CDR3 size: 15 residues. Germline values: CDR1 MNHEY, CDR2 SVGEGT.

A note on this clonotype: The junction does not match germline at one end; this may be a read error. The chain links TRBV11-2 to TRBJ2-6, with D tentatively TRBD2 (7 bases). The length of the CDR3 is 21 residues. Germline V gene data show CDR1 as SGHAT and CDR2 as FQNNGV. CDR3 coding DNA: TGTGCCAGCAGCACGGGGGGAGACAGGAGCATTTCCCTCTCTGGGACCAACGTCCTGACTTTC. Translated, it gives CASSTGGDRSISLSGTNVLTF.

The CDR3 DNA reads as TGCGGTGTCCCGACCTCTGGCACTGAAGCTTTCTTT. Its translation is CGVPTSGTEAFF. The chain combines TRBV20-1 with TRBJ1-1; D uncertain. The CDR3 loop spans 12 amino acids. Germline V CDR1 and CDR2: DFQATT, SNEGSKA (reference sequence).

As regards this clonotype: One base away lies a much larger clone, so this may be a sequencing read error. The rearrangement links TRBV28 to TRBJ2-5; D remains ambiguous. Per germline, CDR1 MDHEN and CDR2 SYDVKM. This CDR3 is 15 amino acids long. The DNA of the CDR3 is TGTGCCAGCACCTCGCACACCGGATTCCAAGAGACCCGGTACTTC. Encoded protein: CASTSHTGFQETRYF.

A note on this clonotype: Here the CDR3 omits its conserved ending phenylalanine or tryptophan, so a read error is the likely source. The chain employs TRBV7-6 and TRBJ2-2; 7 nucleotides align to TRBD2. V trimming: 2 bases; J trimming: 6 bases; junction bases outside the gene matches: 9. This CDR3 is built from 16 residues. CDR1 is SGHVS, CDR2 FNYEAQ, per germline. CDR3 sequence: CASSLSSGSIAGELFS. The CDR3 region has the DNA TGTGCCAGCAGCTTATCTAGCGGCAGTATAGCCGGGGAGCTGTTTTCT.

Points on this clonotype: Germline and junction disagree at one end, which may indicate a read error. The chain links TRBV4-3 to TRBJ2-3; 8 nucleotides line up with TRBD2. The CDR3 loop spans 20 amino acids. Looked up from germline, CDR1 is LGHNA and CDR2 is YSLEER. The DNA for the CDR3 is TGCACCAGCAGCCAAGATCTTCCCTCCGGGACTAGTGGGAAAGCAGATACGCAGTATTTT. The encoded protein is CTSSQDLPSGTSGKADTQYF.